The 15 T cell receptor beta chains in this list originate from one sample, sequenced in a study of cytomegalovirus exposure and HLA in healthy donors. A multiplex PCR was run with 60 Vbeta primers and 13 Jbeta primers. Sequencing was performed with immunoSEQ multiplex PCR; in TCRdb, only in-frame clones are kept and a portion is missing. Of around 90,000 clones in the sample, 79% are singletons; the top ten hold about 3.6%. Source material: PBMCs. All receptors come from a male donor in good health and CMV-seropositive.

This rearrangement joins TRBV5-1 to TRBJ2-3; 9 nucleotides agree with TRBD1. Trimming removed 3 bases from V and 4 bases from J; junction bases left unmatched: 6. Germline CDR1 reads SGHRS; CDR2 reads YFSETQ. This CDR3 has 15 amino acids. The CDR3 here is CASSSTGTGPDTQYF. CDR3 nucleotide sequence: TGCGCCAGCAGCTCCACCGGGACAGGGCCAGATACGCAGTATTTT.

The J gene is TRBJ1-4, the V gene TRBV10-3; 8 positions agree with TRBD1. V gave up 2 bases and J gave up 8 bases; unmatched junction bases: 7. The germline CDR1 and CDR2 sequences are ENHRY and SYGVKD. This CDR3 spans 15 amino acids. The CDR3 bases are TGTGCCATCAGTGAGACAGGGGGTGTTGCGGAAAAACTGTTTTTT. Translating it yields CAISETGGVAEKLFF.

The CDR3 here is CASSQAYSTGPNYGYTF. The CDR3 bases are TGCGCCAGCAGCCAAGCCTACTCGACAGGGCCAAACTATGGCTACACCTTC. The chain couples TRBV4-3 to TRBJ1-2; 7 bases agree with TRBD1. The trim removed 1 base at V and 2 bases at J, leaving 10 bases unmatched. The length of the CDR3 is 17 residues. Germline V gene sequence: CDR1 LGHNA, CDR2 YSLEER.

This clone was seen a few times. The CDR3 here is CASSLYSPGTGATGELFF. CDR3 in DNA: TGTGCCAGCAGTTTATATTCCCCCGGGACAGGAGCCACCGGGGAGCTGTTTTTT. The chain uses TRBV27 and TRBJ2-2; TRBD1 aligns across 8 bases. The CDR3 totals 18 residues. From germline, CDR1 is MNHEY and CDR2 SMNVEV (reference sequence). V shed 1 base, J shed 4 bases, and the junction held 11 bases outside the gene matches.

V usage is TRBV2 and J usage is TRBJ2-1; a weak D match, TRBD2 (6 bases). This CDR3 has 16 residues. Germline assignment: CDR1 SNHLY and CDR2 FYNNEI. V was shortened by 4 bases and J by 0 bases, with 13 bases between the two germline ends. The CDR3 here is CASSGWGVSSYNEQFF. DNA for the CDR3: TGTGCCAGCAGTGGTTGGGGGGTTAGCTCCTACAATGAGCAGTTCTTC. Full variable domain (rest looked up from reference TRBV2 and TRBJ2-1): EPEVTQTPSHQVTQMGQEVILRCVPISNHLYFYWYRQILGQKVEFLVSFYNNEISEKSEIFDDQFSVERPDGSNFTLKIRSTKLEDSAMYFCASSGWGVSSYNEQFFGPGTRLTVL.

The chain links TRBV5-6 to TRBJ1-6; D call uncertain. The V gene's germline CDR1 is SGHDT and CDR2 YYEEEE. This CDR3 is built from 15 residues. Trimming left V 2 bases short and J 0 bases short, with 6 bases between. CDR3 nucleotides: TGTGCCAGCAGCTTCGTGAGCTCCTATAATTCACCCCTCCACTTT. Translated: CASSFVSSYNSPLHF.

This chain links TRBV14 with TRBJ2-5, with D perhaps matching TRBD2 (5 bases). Trimming stripped 1 base from V and 2 bases from J, with 17 bases between. CDR3 size: 17 residues. Germline V gives CDR1 SGHDN, CDR2 FVKESK. The CDR3 nucleotides read TGTGCCAGCAGCCAAGGGGTAGGAGACTGGAGGCAAGAGACCCAGTACTTC. The encoded protein is CASSQGVGDWRQETQYF.

The rearrangement uses TRBV25-1 and TRBJ2-2; 8 nucleotides align to TRBD1. V trimming: 5 bases; J trimming: 4 bases; junction bases outside the gene matches: 6. CDR3 length equals 15 residues. Germline V gene sequence: CDR1 MGHDK, CDR2 SYGVNS. CDR3: CASSFGQGSTGELFF. DNA of the CDR3: TGTGCCAGCAGTTTTGGACAGGGAAGCACCGGGGAGCTGTTTTTT.

V and J are TRBV30 and TRBJ1-6; perhaps TRBD1 as D (5 bases). The CDR3 has 15 residues. Germline CDR1 and CDR2: GTSNPN and SVGIG (reference sequence). V was cut by 0 bases and J by 5 bases, with 11 bases left in between. Written as DNA, the CDR3 is TGTGCCTGGAGTGTAAGGGGCGCCAATAATTCACCCCTCCACTTT. Its protein product is CAWSVRGANNSPLHF. The whole variable domain, remainder taken from reference TRBV30 and TRBJ1-6, is SQTIHQWPATLVQPVGSPLSLECTVEGTSNPNLYWYRQAAGRGLQLLFYSVGIGQISSEVPQNLSASRPQDRQFILSSKKLLLSDSGFYLCAWSVRGANNSPLHFGNGTRLTVT.

The CDR3 DNA is TGTGCCAGCAGGCTGGACAGAAACACCGGGGAGCTGTTTTTT. Its protein is CASRLDRNTGELFF. The chain joins TRBV2 to TRBJ2-2; D is possibly TRBD1 (6 bases). This CDR3 is 14 amino acids long. The germline V and J ends were trimmed by 6 bases and 2 bases, with 10 bases remaining between them. The germline V gene has CDR1 SNHLY and CDR2 FYNNEI.

V gene TRBV29-1 combines with J gene TRBJ1-1; 8 bases fit TRBD1. This CDR3 comprises 17 residues. Germline-derived CDR1 and CDR2 are SQVTM and ANQGSEA. Losses at the gene ends were 7 bases for V and 2 bases for J; bases not matched to a gene: 18. In nucleotides, the CDR3 is TGCAGCGACGCCCTTGTCTATTCAGGGGGCCTAAACACTGAAGCTTTCTTT. It yields the protein CSDALVYSGGLNTEAFF.

The gene calls are TRBV5-1 and TRBJ2-3, with TRBD1 as a possible D gene (6 bases). The CDR3 extends over 16 amino acids. Trimming took off 0 bases at V and 0 bases at J, with 11 bases between the two ends. Germline V gene sequence: CDR1 SGHRS, CDR2 YFSETQ. CDR3 DNA: TGCGCCAGCAGCTTGGCCGCAGGGGCTAGCACAGATACGCAGTATTTT. Amino acids: CASSLAAGASTDTQYF.

The CDR3 is CASSVAPRLAGGWNEQFF. The DNA of the CDR3 is TGTGCCAGCAGCGTAGCTCCGAGGCTAGCGGGGGGGTGGAATGAGCAGTTCTTC. This chain connects TRBV9 to TRBJ2-1; 12 nucleotides match TRBD2. The CDR3 has 18 amino acids. The germline CDR1 and CDR2 sequences are SGDLS and YYNGEE. With 0 bases clipped from V and 7 bases from J, the junction kept 11 bases outside the gene matches.

The chain links TRBV5-1 to TRBJ1-3; D ambiguous. Per the germline V gene, CDR1 is SGHRS and CDR2 is YFSETQ. Trimming took 0 bases from V and 0 from J, leaving 13 bases between them. The CDR3 has 17 residues. The CDR3, as DNA: TGCGCCAGCAGCTTGGGAGAGACAACTTACTCTGGAAACACCATATATTTT. It encodes CASSLGETTYSGNTIYF. The full variable domain, its missing parts supplied by reference TRBV5-1 and TRBJ1-3, is KAGVTQTPRYLIKTRGQQVTLSCSPISGHRSVSWYQQTPGQGLQFLFEYFSETQRNKGNFPGRFSGRQFSNSRSEMNVSTLELGDSALYLCASSLGETTYSGNTIYFGEGSWLTVV.

The chain couples TRBV6-5 to TRBJ1-2, with 7 bases fitting TRBD1. Per the germline V gene, CDR1 is MNHEY and CDR2 is SVGAGI. The CDR3 is 13 residues long. The ends lost 8 bases at V and 0 bases at J; junction bases unmatched: 3. CDR3 bases: TGTGCCAGCCGGGGGACAGCTAACTATGGCTACACCTTC. Its translation: CASRGTANYGYTF.